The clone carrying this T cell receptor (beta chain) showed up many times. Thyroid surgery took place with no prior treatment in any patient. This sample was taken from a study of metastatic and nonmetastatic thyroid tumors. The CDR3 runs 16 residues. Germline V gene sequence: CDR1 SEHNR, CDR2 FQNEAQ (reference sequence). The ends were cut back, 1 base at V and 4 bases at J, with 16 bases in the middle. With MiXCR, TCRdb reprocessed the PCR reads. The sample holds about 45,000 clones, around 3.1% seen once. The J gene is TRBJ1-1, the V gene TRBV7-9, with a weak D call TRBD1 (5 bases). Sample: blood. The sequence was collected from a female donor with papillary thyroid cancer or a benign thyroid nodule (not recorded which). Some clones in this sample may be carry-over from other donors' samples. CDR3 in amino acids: CASSLGPGRISTEAFF. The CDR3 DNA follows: TGTGCCAGCAGCTTAGGTCCGGGGCGGATTTCCACTGAAGCTTTCTTT.